A single sample gave rise to the 25 T cell receptor beta chains below, sequenced in a study of post-analysis software for immune sequencing data. The TCR beta cDNA libraries contained unique molecular identifiers. TCRdb itself ran the PCR reads through MiXCR, one entry per CDR3 protein. The sample carries 750,000 to 900,000 distinct CDR3 sequences, under 60% recorded once. These receptors have no identified antigens. Study-wide results and limits: TRBV5-6, TRBV5-1 and TRBV20-1 were among roughly 5 TRBV segments more frequent in patients than controls.

Sequencing was performed on blood. These receptor sequences come from a girl aged 5-17 years with multiple sclerosis.

The rearrangement links TRBV5-1 to TRBJ2-7; D is ambiguous. The CDR3 sequence is 15 residues long. With 0 bases removed from V and 3 bases from J, the gap between germline ends came to 13 bases. Germline lookup yields CDR1 SGHRS and CDR2 YFSETQ. Here the CDR3 reads CASSLDMGAHYEQYF. CDR3 DNA sequence: TGCGCCAGCAGCTTGGACATGGGCGCCCACTACGAGCAGTACTTC. The full variable domain, in which reference TRBV5-1 and TRBJ2-7 provide the parts outside the CDR3, is KAGVTQTPRYLIKTRGQQVTLSCSPISGHRSVSWYQQTPGQGLQFLFEYFSETQRNKGNFPGRFSGRQFSNSRSEMNVSTLELGDSALYLCASSLDMGAHYEQYFGPGTRLTVT.

V gene TRBV7-9 combines with J gene TRBJ2-3; 7 bases map to TRBD2. Losses at the gene ends were 5 bases for V and 2 bases for J; bases not matched to a gene: 7. From germline, CDR1 is SEHNR and CDR2 FQNEAQ (reference sequence). CDR3 length: 15 residues. CDR3 in amino acids: CASSPRDYDTDTQYF. The CDR3 DNA reads as TGTGCCAGCAGCCCCCGGGACTACGACACAGATACGCAGTATTTT.

The V and J genes are TRBV6-6 and TRBJ2-4; a weak D match, TRBD1 (7 bases). The J call may be faulty, since TRBJ2-7 better matches the DNA end. The V gene's germline CDR1 is MNHNY and CDR2 SVGAGI (reference sequence). CDR3 length: 16 amino acids. The CDR3 DNA follows: TGTGCCAGCAGTTACTCGAAACCAGGGGGGACCTACGAGCAGTACTTC. Residues: CASSYSKPGGTYEQYF.

V gene TRBV14 combines with J gene TRBJ2-5; D remains unclear. V gave up 0 bases and J gave up 4 bases, with 12 bases separating them. The germline CDR1 and CDR2 sequences are SGHDN and FVKESK. This CDR3 has 15 residues. In nucleotides, the CDR3 is TGTGCCAGCAGCCAAGAGCGTGGGATTGTAGAGACCCAGTACTTC. Protein: CASSQERGIVETQYF.

The chain joins TRBV6-5 to TRBJ2-1, with 9 bases matching TRBD2. Germline V CDR1 and CDR2: MNHEY, SVGAGI. The length of the CDR3 is 14 residues. Trimming at V came to 2 bases and at J to 6 bases, leaving 2 bases not matched to a gene. CDR3 coding DNA: TGTGCCAGCAGTTACGGGCGGGGGGGCAATGAGCAGTTCTTC. Translation gives CASSYGRGGNEQFF.

The rearrangement uses TRBV20-1 and TRBJ1-5; D remains ambiguous. V lost 7 bases and J 2 bases, leaving 12 bases between the germline ends. Germline V gene lookup returns CDR1 DFQATT and CDR2 SNEGSKA (reference sequence). The CDR3 spans 13 residues. The DNA of the CDR3 is TGCAGTGTTAACGCACGCGGCAATCAGCCCCAGCATTTT. It yields the protein CSVNARGNQPQHF.

There are a few counts of this clonotype. V gene TRBV4-3 combines with J gene TRBJ2-7; the D gene is possibly TRBD1 (5 bases). The CDR3 totals 15 residues. With 0 bases removed from V and 1 base from J, the gap between germline ends came to 10 bases. The germline gives CDR1 LGHNA, CDR2 YSLEER. CDR3 region: CASSQDTGSSYEQYF. The CDR3 DNA reads as TGCGCCAGCAGCCAAGATACAGGCTCATCCTACGAGCAGTACTTC.

V gene TRBV7-9 combines with J gene TRBJ2-7, with D tentatively TRBD1 (7 bases). The V and J ends lost 3 bases and 2 bases respectively, with 14 bases between them. The CDR3 loop spans 15 amino acids. Germline CDR1 SEHNR, CDR2 FQNEAQ (reference sequence). CDR3 sequence: CASSFQGGSTYEQYF. The CDR3 coding sequence is TGTGCCAGCAGCTTTCAGGGGGGCTCGACCTACGAGCAGTACTTC.

The chain has TRBV6-1 and TRBJ2-1; maybe TRBD2 (5 bases). This CDR3 region has 14 residues. Trimming removed 2 bases from V and 5 bases from J, with 10 bases in between. Germline V gene lookup returns CDR1 MNHNS and CDR2 SASEGT. The DNA of the CDR3 is TGTGCCAGCAGTGAACCCACGGAGGACAATGAGCAGTTCTTC. Its translation: CASSEPTEDNEQFF.

The J gene is TRBJ1-2, the V gene TRBV12-3 or TRBV12-4; D gene uncertain. CDR3 length equals 16 residues. Trimming took off 3 bases at V and 8 bases at J, with 22 bases between the two ends. Written as DNA, the CDR3 is TGTGCCAGCAGTTTCTTCCTCGGCAGTGGCCCTTTGGGCTACACCTTC. Amino acids: CASSFFLGSGPLGYTF.

The V and J genes are TRBV4-3 and TRBJ1-4; D not resolved. In germline, CDR1 is LGHNA, CDR2 YSLEER. This CDR3 is built from 12 residues. The ends were cut back, 7 bases at V and 6 bases at J, with 9 bases in the middle. The CDR3 protein is CASMGADEKLFF. For the CDR3, the DNA is TGCGCCAGCATGGGCGCAGATGAAAAACTGTTTTTT.

The rearrangement uses TRBV4-3 and TRBJ2-7; the D is unclear. Looked up from germline, CDR1 is LGHNA and CDR2 is YSLEER. Trimming removed 0 bases from V and 5 bases from J, with 11 bases in between. CDR3 size: 14 residues. The DNA of the CDR3 is TGCGCCAGCAGCCAAGACCTCGACACGGACGAGCAGTACTTC. Its translation: CASSQDLDTDEQYF.

This clonotype has only a few counts. The rearrangement joins TRBV5-1 to TRBJ1-2; D remains ambiguous. Per the germline V gene, CDR1 is SGHRS and CDR2 is YFSETQ. Trimming left V 4 bases short and J 4 bases short, with 17 bases between. There are 15 residues in the CDR3. The CDR3 coding sequence is TGCGCCAGCAGCCCGGGAGATCCTCCTGGCTATGGCTACACCTTC. Encoded protein: CASSPGDPPGYGYTF.

V usage is TRBV21-1 and J usage is TRBJ2-1; TRBD1 is the table's D call, not checked against the DNA. TRBV21-1 counts as a pseudogene. The CDR3 covers 18 residues. CDR3 bases: TGTGCCAGCAGCAAAGCGTGGGGGGAGCTCTCCTGTGACAATGAGCAGTTCTTC. This sequence encodes CASSKAWGELSCDNEQFF.

This clonotype came up many times. This rearrangement joins TRBV7-9 to TRBJ2-3; D is possibly TRBD2 (6 bases). The germline V gene has CDR1 SEHNR and CDR2 FQNEAQ (reference sequence). This CDR3 contains 15 residues. The V end was cut by 5 bases, the J end by 3 bases, with 15 bases between. Written as DNA, the CDR3 is TGTGCCAGCAGCCCCTACGGGAGAGAAACAGATACGCAGTATTTT. Translation gives CASSPYGRETDTQYF.

This clonotype has a single count. The chain's CDR3 is CASSAGSNEQFF. In DNA, the CDR3 is TGTGCCAGCAGCGCGGGAAGCAATGAGCAGTTCTTC. This chain joins TRBV7-9 and TRBJ2-1, with D perhaps matching TRBD2 (6 bases). The ends were cut back, 5 bases at V and 6 bases at J, with 8 bases in the middle. Germline loops: CDR1 SEHNR, CDR2 FQNEAQ (reference sequence). CDR3 size: 12 residues.

This clonotype appeared a few times. The chain carries TRBV6-1 and TRBJ1-2, with a tentative D call TRBD1 (5 bases). The germline V gene encodes CDR1 MNHNS and CDR2 SASEGT. The CDR3 sequence is 13 residues long. V gave up 8 bases and J gave up 3 bases, with 13 bases separating them. The CDR3 loop is CASSKGQDYGYTF. The CDR3 DNA reads as TGTGCCAGCTCAAAGGGGCAGGACTATGGCTACACCTTC.

The J gene is TRBJ2-5, the V gene TRBV20-1, with TRBD2 matching 16 bases. The J call is uncertain, as TRBJ2-7 better fits the DNA end. The CDR3 contains 16 residues. The germline V gene encodes CDR1 DFQATT and CDR2 SNEGSKA (reference sequence). The CDR3 coding sequence is TGCAGTGCTAGTGGGACTAGCGGGAGGGCGGGCCACGAGCAGTACTTC. The encoded protein is CSASGTSGRAGHEQYF.

The J gene is TRBJ2-3, the V gene TRBV6-5, with D unclear. CDR1 MNHEY and CDR2 SVGAGI come from the germline V gene. V was cut by 5 bases and J by 2 bases, with 8 bases left in between. The CDR3 covers 13 residues. The DNA of the CDR3 is TGTGCCAGCAGTCGCTCCATCACAGATACGCAGTATTTT. Translated: CASSRSITDTQYF.

This clonotype is a singleton in its sample. J is TRBJ2-1 and V is TRBV7-3, with 7 bases fitting TRBD2. Germline assignment: CDR1 SGHTA and CDR2 FQGTGA. The CDR3 consists of 15 residues. Germline trimming cut 2 bases from V and 6 bases from J; bases unmatched to any gene: 7. CDR3 bases: TGTGCCAGCAGCTTACGTGGACTAGTCCCCAATGAGCAGTTCTTC. Encoded protein: CASSLRGLVPNEQFF. The variable domain in full, with the rest retrieved from reference TRBV7-3 and TRBJ2-1, is GAGVSQTPSNKVTEKGKYVELRCDPISGHTALYWYRQSLGQGPEFLIYFQGTGAADDSGLPNDRFFAVRPEGSVSTLKIQRTERGDSAVYLCASSLRGLVPNEQFFGPGTRLTVL.

The chain has TRBV7-8 and TRBJ1-2, with unresolved D. CDR3 length equals 13 residues. Germline V gene data show CDR1 as SGHVS and CDR2 as FQNEAQ. The germline V and J ends were trimmed by 4 bases and 3 bases, with 9 bases remaining between them. The CDR3: CASSSGVDYGYTF. CDR3 nucleotide sequence: TGTGCCAGCAGCTCCGGGGTGGACTATGGCTACACCTTC.

The V call is TRBV3-1, the J call TRBJ2-7; D tentatively fits TRBD1 or TRBD2 (6 bases each). This CDR3 has 15 residues. V was trimmed by 0 bases and J by 2 bases, leaving 11 bases between them. CDR1 is LGHDT, CDR2 YNNKEL, per germline (reference sequence). The CDR3: CASSQDGGQPYEQYF. The CDR3 DNA reads as TGTGCCAGCAGCCAAGATGGGGGGCAGCCCTACGAGCAGTACTTC.

CDR3 nucleotides: TGTGCCAGCAGTTACTCTGGGGGAGCGCGCTTAGATGAGCAGTTCTTC. It is translated as CASSYSGGARLDEQFF. V gene TRBV6-5 combines with J gene TRBJ2-1; D might be TRBD1 or TRBD2, each matching 5 bases. The CDR3 sequence is 16 residues long. Germline CDR1 is MNHEY and CDR2 is SVGAGI. V lost 0 bases and J 8 bases, leaving 17 bases between the germline ends.

This chain connects TRBV28 to TRBJ2-3; the D is unclear. The V gene's germline CDR1 is MDHEN and CDR2 SYDVKM. The CDR3 extends over 15 amino acids. Deletions cut 3 bases from V and 0 bases from J, with 10 bases between. The CDR3 DNA is TGTGCCAGCAGTTTCAGTGACGCCAGCACAGATACGCAGTATTTT. Its protein is CASSFSDASTDTQYF.

The rearrangement links TRBV15 to TRBJ1-2; 9 bases are a match to TRBD1. V was clipped by 0 bases and J by 5 bases; unmatched bases: 13. The germline V gene encodes CDR1 LNHNV and CDR2 YYDKDF (reference sequence). CDR3 length equals 18 residues. CDR3 bases: TGTGCCACCAGCAGAGATAAGGGACCGGGACAGGGATGGTATGGCTACACCTTC. Translation gives CATSRDKGPGQGWYGYTF.